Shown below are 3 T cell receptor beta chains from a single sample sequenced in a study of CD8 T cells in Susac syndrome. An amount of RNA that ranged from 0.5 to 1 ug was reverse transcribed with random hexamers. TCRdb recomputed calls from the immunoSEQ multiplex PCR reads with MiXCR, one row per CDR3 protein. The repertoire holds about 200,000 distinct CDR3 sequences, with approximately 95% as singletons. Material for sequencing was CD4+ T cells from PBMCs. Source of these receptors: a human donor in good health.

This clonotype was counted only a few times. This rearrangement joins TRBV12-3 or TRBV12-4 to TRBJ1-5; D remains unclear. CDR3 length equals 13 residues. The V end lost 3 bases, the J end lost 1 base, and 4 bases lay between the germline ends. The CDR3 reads CASSLRSNQPQHF. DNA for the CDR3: TGTGCCAGCAGTTTGAGGAGCAATCAGCCCCAGCATTTT.

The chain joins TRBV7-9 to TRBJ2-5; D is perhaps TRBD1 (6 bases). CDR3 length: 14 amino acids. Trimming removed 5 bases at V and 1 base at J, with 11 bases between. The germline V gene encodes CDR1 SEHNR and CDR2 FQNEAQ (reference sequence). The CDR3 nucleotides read TGTGCCAGCAGCAGGGGACATAGCCAAGAGACCCAGTACTTC. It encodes CASSRGHSQETQYF.

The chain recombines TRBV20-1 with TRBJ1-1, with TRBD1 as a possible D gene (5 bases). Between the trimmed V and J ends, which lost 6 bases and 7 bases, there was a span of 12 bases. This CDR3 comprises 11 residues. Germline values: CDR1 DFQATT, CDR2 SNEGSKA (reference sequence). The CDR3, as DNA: TGCAGTGCACCGCCGGGGGATGAAGCTTTCTTT. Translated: CSAPPGDEAFF.